A single sample is the source of the 12 T cell receptor beta chains below, sequenced in a study of human T cells and chemical hapten exposure. Each CDR3 protein is one row after TCRdb ran MiXCR on the RACE reads. The repertoire includes roughly 69,000 distinct CDR3 sequences, approximately 10% of them detected once, and 6.8% sits in the top ten. Time point in this sample: patch test 2, 6 weeks after DPC sensitization. Treatment noted: therapeutic diphenylcyclopropenone sensitization with weekly scalp DPC. Sequencing was performed on whole blood, taken in connection with sensitization to the hapten diphenylcyclopropenone (DPC). Receptors originate from a woman aged 45-59 years with alopecia areata. Some clones in this sample may be carry-over from other donors' samples.

This clonotype has only a few counts. The chain combines TRBV2 with TRBJ2-2, with a tentative D call TRBD2 (7 bases). The CDR3 spans 19 residues. The germline gives CDR1 SNHLY, CDR2 FYNNEI. V was cut by 5 bases and J by 0 bases, with 22 bases left in between. The chain's CDR3 is CASSKRTVAGVANTGELFF. DNA of the CDR3: TGTGCCAGCAGTAAAAGGACAGTAGCGGGCGTTGCGAACACCGGGGAGCTGTTTTTT.

This clonotype was picked up many times. The chain's CDR3 is CASSQDRGRGMRNTEAFF. In nucleotides, the CDR3 is TGCGCCAGCAGCCAAGATAGAGGTAGGGGTATGAGGAACACTGAAGCTTTCTTT. The rearrangement uses TRBV4-1 and TRBJ1-1; TRBD1 is a possible D gene (5 bases). V gave up 0 bases and J gave up 1 base, with 18 bases separating them. Looked up from germline, CDR1 is MGHRA and CDR2 is YSYEKL. This CDR3 comprises 18 residues.

This clonotype was recorded at least ten times. This sequence joins TRBV7-9 and TRBJ2-3; a possible D gene is TRBD1 (6 bases). V was pared by 3 bases and J by 4 bases, with 11 bases between. Germline CDR1 and CDR2: SEHNR and FQNEAQ (reference sequence). The CDR3 has 14 residues. As DNA, the CDR3 is TGTGCCAGCAGCTTGGAAAGGACAGCAGATACGCAGTATTTT. As protein: CASSLERTADTQYF.

The rearrangement uses TRBV6-6 and TRBJ2-7; 7 bases map to TRBD1. The CDR3 loop spans 16 amino acids. CDR1 and CDR2 from the germline V gene are MNHNY and SVGAGI (reference sequence). Germline trimming cut 10 bases from V and 2 bases from J; bases unmatched to any gene: 17. Here the CDR3 DNA reads TGTGCCACCCGGCAGACTATGACAGGGTCCCCCTACGAGCAGTACTTC. Protein product: CATRQTMTGSPYEQYF.

Here the CDR3 DNA reads TGTGCCAGTAGTATCGAAGGGAGCTCCTACAATGAGCAGTTCTTC. As protein: CASSIEGSSYNEQFF. The chain combines TRBV19 with TRBJ2-1, with a possible D match to TRBD2 (5 bases). Per germline, CDR1 LNHDA and CDR2 SQIVND (reference sequence). V was cut by 3 bases and J by 0 bases, with 9 bases left in between. This CDR3 has 15 residues.

The J gene is TRBJ2-1, the V gene TRBV11-1; TRBD2 matches at 8 bases. V shed 5 bases and J 0 bases; nucleotides not matched to a gene: 6. The germline V gene encodes CDR1 SGHAT and CDR2 FQDESV (reference sequence). This CDR3 region has 16 residues. CDR3 protein: CASSPRLAHSYNEQFF. Written as DNA, the CDR3 is TGTGCCAGCAGCCCACGACTAGCGCACTCCTACAATGAGCAGTTCTTC. Full variable domain (missing parts from reference TRBV11-1 and TRBJ2-1): EAEVAQSPRYKITEKSQAVAFWCDPISGHATLYWYRQILGQGPELLVQFQDESVVDDSQLPKDRFSAERLKGVDSTLKIQPAELGDSAMYLCASSPRLAHSYNEQFFGPGTRLTVL.

This clonotype was detected ten times or more. As DNA, the CDR3 is TGTGCCAGCAGCTTAGATCCGGGATGGCGGTACGAGCAGTACTTC. It codes for CASSLDPGWRYEQYF. The chain recombines TRBV11-2 with TRBJ2-7; weak D call: TRBD2 (5 bases). CDR1 and CDR2 (germline): SGHAT, FQNNGV. The CDR3 runs to 15 residues. Trimming took 0 bases from V and 4 from J, leaving 13 bases between them.

Many counts were recorded for this clonotype. The V and J genes are TRBV29-1 and TRBJ2-5; tentative D call: TRBD1 (5 bases). CDR3 length: 13 residues. The germline V gene has CDR1 SQVTM and CDR2 ANQGSEA. Trimming shortened V by 2 bases and J by 2 bases, and 9 bases separated the two germline ends. The CDR3: CSVETGLQETQYF. The CDR3 DNA sequence: TGCAGCGTTGAAACAGGCCTTCAAGAGACCCAGTACTTC.

The chain links TRBV29-1 to TRBJ2-3, with 7 bases aligning to TRBD2. Germline V gives CDR1 SQVTM, CDR2 ANQGSEA. The CDR3 loop spans 14 amino acids. The V segment lost 7 bases and the J segment 2 bases; nucleotides outside the gene matches: 9. The chain's CDR3 is CSAGDYRATDTQYF. The DNA of the CDR3 is TGCAGCGCCGGGGACTACCGGGCCACAGATACGCAGTATTTT.

This clonotype has more than one count but fewer than ten. This rearrangement joins TRBV29-1 to TRBJ1-1; D is possibly TRBD1 (5 bases). CDR3 length: 13 amino acids. Germline V gene sequence: CDR1 SQVTM, CDR2 ANQGSEA. The V gene lost 7 bases and the J gene lost 2 bases, with 14 bases spanning the gap. The CDR3 sequence: CSAGLGGNTEAFF. DNA for the CDR3: TGCAGCGCGGGACTTGGGGGTAACACTGAAGCTTTCTTT.

The genes are TRBV3-1 and TRBJ2-3, with D perhaps TRBD2 (6 bases). Per the germline V gene, CDR1 is LGHDT and CDR2 is YNNKEL (reference sequence). V gave up 2 bases and J gave up 4 bases, with 13 bases separating them. The CDR3 is 15 amino acids. The CDR3: CASSQRTGASDTQYF. The CDR3 nucleotides are TGTGCCAGCAGCCAACGAACGGGAGCGTCAGATACGCAGTATTTT.

In this sample, this clonotype turned up many times. The rearrangement joins TRBV3-1 to TRBJ1-2, with D possibly TRBD1 on 5 matching bases. Germline V CDR1 and CDR2: LGHDT, YNNKEL (reference sequence). Trimming removed 4 bases at V and 6 bases at J, with 18 bases between. CDR3 length: 15 residues. The CDR3 DNA sequence: TGTGCCAGCAGCCCGAGAAATCAGGGTAGGAATGGCTACACCTTC. It codes for CASSPRNQGRNGYTF.